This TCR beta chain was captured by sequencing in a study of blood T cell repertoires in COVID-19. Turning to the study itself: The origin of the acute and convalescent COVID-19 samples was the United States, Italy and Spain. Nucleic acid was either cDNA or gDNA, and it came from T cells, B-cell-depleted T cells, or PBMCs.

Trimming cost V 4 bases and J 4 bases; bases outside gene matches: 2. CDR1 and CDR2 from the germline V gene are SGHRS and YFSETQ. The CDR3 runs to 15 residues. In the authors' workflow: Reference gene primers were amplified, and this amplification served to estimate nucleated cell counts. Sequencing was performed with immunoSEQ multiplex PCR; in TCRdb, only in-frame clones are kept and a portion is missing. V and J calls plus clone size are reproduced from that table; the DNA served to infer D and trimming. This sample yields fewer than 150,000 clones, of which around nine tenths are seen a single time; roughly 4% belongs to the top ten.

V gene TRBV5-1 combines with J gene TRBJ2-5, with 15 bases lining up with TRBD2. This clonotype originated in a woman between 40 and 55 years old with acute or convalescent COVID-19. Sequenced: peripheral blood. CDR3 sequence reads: CASSAGLAGGETQYF. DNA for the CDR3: TGCGCCAGCAGCGCGGGACTAGCGGGGGGAGAGACCCAGTACTTC.